A single sample gave rise to the 27 T cell receptor beta chains below, sequenced in a study of blood T cell repertoires in COVID-19. TCRdb's copy holds only in-frame clones and misses some; the assay was immunoSEQ multiplex PCR. The data show fewer than 250,000 clones, 82% seen once. The sample consisted of peripheral blood. The receptors shown here come from a woman aged 60-70 years with COVID-19, enrolled during active disease.

This clone has just one count. The gene calls are TRBV6-4 and TRBJ1-2; no firm D call. The CDR3 has 12 residues. V lost 10 bases and J lost 4, with 13 bases in between. Germline CDR1 is MRHNA and CDR2 is SNTAGT. In DNA, the CDR3 is TGTGCCACCTCCCAGGTTGGCTATGGCTACACCTTC. This gives the protein CATSQVGYGYTF.

The gene calls are TRBV5-1 and TRBJ2-3, with 15 bases matching TRBD2. V was clipped by 4 bases and J by 0 bases; unmatched bases: 6. The CDR3 sequence is 18 residues long. The germline V gene encodes CDR1 SGHRS and CDR2 YFSETQ. The chain's CDR3 is CASSPGLAGGPSTDTQYF. The CDR3 DNA reads as TGCGCCAGCAGCCCCGGACTAGCGGGGGGGCCTAGCACAGATACGCAGTATTTT.

V and J are TRBV7-2 and TRBJ1-2; D gene ambiguous. Germline V gene sequence: CDR1 SGHTA, CDR2 FQGNSA. The CDR3 runs to 13 residues. Trimming stripped 3 bases from V and 3 bases from J, with 8 bases between. The CDR3 is CASSFTRDYGYTF. CDR3 nucleotide sequence: TGTGCCAGCAGCTTTACCCGGGACTATGGCTACACCTTC.

V gene TRBV6-6 combines with J gene TRBJ1-2; weak D call: TRBD1 (6 bases). CDR3 length: 11 residues. Germline V gene data show CDR1 as MNHNY and CDR2 as SVGAGI (reference sequence). V shed 8 bases and J shed 3 bases, with 7 bases lying between them. In DNA form, the CDR3 reads TGTGCCAGCCGACAGGACTATGGCTACACCTTC. The encoded protein is CASRQDYGYTF.

This clone has more than one count but fewer than ten. The rearrangement uses TRBV28 and TRBJ1-1; TRBD1 is a possible D gene (5 bases). V lost 8 bases and J 1 base, leaving 17 bases between the germline ends. The CDR3 sequence is 15 residues long. Germline V gene sequence: CDR1 MDHEN, CDR2 SYDVKM. The CDR3 DNA follows: TGTGCCAGCCTAGGGACGGGGGGATGGAACACTGAAGCTTTCTTT. This gives the protein CASLGTGGWNTEAFF. The full variable domain, with the rest looked up from reference TRBV28 and TRBJ1-1, is DVKVTQSSRYLVKRTGEKVFLECVQDMDHENMFWYRQDPGLGLRLIYFSYDVKMKEKGDIPEGYSVSREKKERFSLILESASTNQTSMYLCASLGTGGWNTEAFFGQGTRLTVV.

The chain is built from TRBV7-2 and TRBJ2-1; 7 nucleotides match TRBD1. Germline assignment: CDR1 SGHTA and CDR2 FQGNSA. V trimming: 5 bases; J trimming: 0 bases; junction bases outside the gene matches: 4. The CDR3 has 15 amino acids. CDR3 amino acids: CASSTTGSSYNEQFF. As DNA, the CDR3 is TGTGCCAGCAGCACGACAGGGAGCTCCTACAATGAGCAGTTCTTC.

The chain is built from TRBV3-1 (or the pseudogene TRBV3-2) and TRBJ1-6; the D is unclear. The germline V gene has CDR1 LGHDT and CDR2 YNNKEL (reference sequence). The CDR3 has 15 amino acids. With 4 bases removed from V and 10 bases from J, the gap between germline ends came to 17 bases. This CDR3 reads CASSRGGNGGSPLHF. Written as DNA, the CDR3 is TGTGCCAGCAGCCGAGGTGGCAACGGAGGATCACCCCTCCACTTT.

The CDR3 here is CATSKQDSTDTQYF. The CDR3 nucleotides are TGTGCCACCTCCAAACAGGATAGCACAGATACGCAGTATTTT. V gene TRBV24-1 combines with J gene TRBJ2-3, with a weak D call TRBD1 (5 bases). This CDR3 is 14 amino acids long. CDR1 is KGHDR, CDR2 SFDVKD, per germline. V shed 9 bases and J shed 0 bases, with 12 bases lying between them.

This chain's CDR3 is CASSLGRYQETQYF. DNA of the CDR3: TGTGCCAGCAGCTTAGGGAGGTACCAAGAGACCCAGTACTTC. The chain carries TRBV11-3 and TRBJ2-5; D is possibly TRBD2 (5 bases). Trimming pared 1 base from V and 0 bases from J, leaving 6 bases between. The CDR3 loop spans 14 amino acids. Germline values: CDR1 SGHNT, CDR2 YENEEA.

The rearrangement uses TRBV19 and TRBJ2-7, with D maybe TRBD2 (5 bases). The CDR3 totals 13 residues. Looked up from germline, CDR1 is LNHDA and CDR2 is SQIVND (reference sequence). Trimming left V 5 bases short and J 0 bases short, with 8 bases between. CDR3 region: CASSPGSSYEQYF. The CDR3 DNA sequence: TGTGCCAGTAGTCCGGGGAGCTCCTACGAGCAGTACTTC.

This clone was recorded only once. This sequence joins TRBV19 and TRBJ2-1, with TRBD2 matching 8 bases. The CDR3 loop spans 16 amino acids. CDR1 and CDR2 from the germline V gene are LNHDA and SQIVND (reference sequence). V dropped 6 bases and J dropped 5; count of bases not matched to a gene: 12. The CDR3 protein is CASSPSAGGLDNEQFF. The CDR3 DNA reads TGTGCCAGTAGCCCCTCGGCGGGGGGCTTGGACAATGAGCAGTTCTTC.

The rearrangement uses TRBV7-2 and TRBJ2-1; 13 nucleotides match TRBD2. The germline V gene has CDR1 SGHTA and CDR2 FQGNSA. The CDR3 length is 15 residues. V was pared by 6 bases and J by 7 bases, with 6 bases of the junction left unmatched. This chain's CDR3 is CASRLTSGGWNEQFF. The CDR3 coding sequence is TGTGCCAGCAGGTTGACTAGCGGGGGGTGGAATGAGCAGTTCTTC.

This clone has more than one count but fewer than ten. This chain connects TRBV9 to TRBJ1-2, with 8 positions matching TRBD1. The CDR3 has 14 amino acids. Germline-derived CDR1 and CDR2 are SGDLS and YYNGEE. The J segment lost 4 bases and the V segment lost 3 bases, leaving 5 bases of the junction unmatched. The CDR3 is CASSEGQATYGYTF. DNA of the CDR3: TGTGCCAGCAGCGAGGGACAGGCAACCTATGGCTACACCTTC.

The rearrangement uses TRBV15 and TRBJ1-5; perhaps TRBD1 as D (5 bases). The CDR3 is 15 amino acids. V gave up 0 bases and J gave up 5 bases, with 11 bases separating them. Germline loops: CDR1 LNHNV, CDR2 YYDKDF (reference sequence). CDR3 nucleotide sequence: TGTGCCACCAGCAGAGATGGGGCGGGGGATCAGCCCCAGCATTTT. The encoded protein is CATSRDGAGDQPQHF.

The J gene is TRBJ1-5, the V gene TRBV6-2 or TRBV6-3; unclear D gene. The CDR3 has 15 amino acids. Germline loops: CDR1 MNHEY, CDR2 SVGEGT. Trimming shortened V by 0 bases and J by 4 bases, and 10 bases separated the two germline ends. For the CDR3, the DNA is TGTGCCAGCAGTTACTCCCGGGTACTAAATCAGCCCCAGCATTTT. Protein: CASSYSRVLNQPQHF.

V usage is TRBV6-2 or TRBV6-3 and J usage is TRBJ2-5; 10 bases agree with TRBD2. Germline CDR1 is MNHEY and CDR2 is SVGEGT. The CDR3 runs to 17 residues. V lost 2 bases, J lost 5 bases, and 11 bases stayed unmatched. The CDR3 is CASSYPALAGAGETQYF. The DNA of the CDR3 is TGTGCCAGCAGTTACCCGGCTCTAGCGGGAGCGGGGGAGACCCAGTACTTC.

This clone was seen a few times. The chain recombines TRBV28 with TRBJ1-1; TRBD1 is a possible D gene (6 bases). Trimming shortened V by 1 base and J by 11 bases, and 11 bases separated the two germline ends. CDR1 is MDHEN, CDR2 SYDVKM, per germline. This CDR3 is built from 12 residues. Written as DNA, the CDR3 is TGTGCCAGCAGTTTATCCAGGGGTTATGCTTTCTTT. Translating it yields CASSLSRGYAFF.

This clone occurred a few times. V is TRBV6-5 and J is TRBJ2-2, with 8 bases lining up with TRBD1. The V segment lost 5 bases and the J segment 6 bases; nucleotides outside the gene matches: 2. This CDR3 contains 13 residues. Germline V gene lookup returns CDR1 MNHEY and CDR2 SVGAGI. DNA of the CDR3: TGTGCCAGCAGTAGGACAGGGTCCGGGGAGCTGTTTTTT. Translated: CASSRTGSGELFF.

V gene TRBV3-1 (or the pseudogene TRBV3-2) combines with J gene TRBJ2-7; D is uncertain. Between the trimmed V and J ends, which lost 0 bases and 1 base, there was a span of 7 bases. CDR1 and CDR2 (germline): LGHDT, YNNKEL (reference sequence). The CDR3 is 14 amino acids. CDR3: CASSQDPVSYEQYV. CDR3 sequence (DNA): TGTGCCAGCAGCCAAGATCCCGTTTCCTACGAGCAGTACGTC.

The chain couples TRBV5-1 to TRBJ1-4, with 11 bases matching TRBD1. The CDR3 length is 15 residues. Germline lookup yields CDR1 SGHRS and CDR2 YFSETQ. V shed 4 bases, J shed 7 bases, and the junction held 6 bases outside the gene matches. The CDR3 DNA reads TGCGCCAGCAGCAGCCGGACAGGGGGCTCTGAAAAACTGTTTTTT. It is translated as CASSSRTGGSEKLFF.

The V gene is TRBV29-1, the J gene TRBJ2-2; D is ambiguous. Germline V gene sequence: CDR1 SQVTM, CDR2 ANQGSEA. V lost 4 bases and J lost 5, with 8 bases in between. The CDR3 is 12 amino acids. The CDR3 coding sequence is TGCAGCGTTGGAGTCGGGACCGGGGAGCTGTTTTTT. This gives the protein CSVGVGTGELFF.

The rearrangement joins TRBV7-9 to TRBJ2-1; 8 bases agree with TRBD2. The V and J ends lost 4 bases and 5 bases, in that order; junction bases with no gene match: 10. The CDR3 length is 16 residues. Germline lookup yields CDR1 SEHNR and CDR2 FQNEAQ (reference sequence). The CDR3 sequence: CASSSVASGSHNEQFF. The CDR3 region has the DNA TGTGCCAGCAGCTCCGTCGCTAGCGGGTCCCACAATGAGCAGTTCTTC.

The V call is TRBV29-1, the J call TRBJ1-1; 8 nucleotides agree with TRBD1. The CDR3 loop spans 11 amino acids. Germline CDR1 is SQVTM and CDR2 is ANQGSEA. The ends lost 1 base at V and 9 bases at J; junction bases unmatched: 1. The CDR3 DNA reads TGCAGCGTTGAAGGGACAGGGAAAGCTTTCTTT. Amino acid sequence: CSVEGTGKAFF.

The chain uses TRBV5-1 and TRBJ2-3, with 9 bases lining up with TRBD2. The CDR3 covers 16 residues. With 1 base clipped from V and 2 bases from J, the junction kept 5 bases outside the gene matches. Germline V gives CDR1 SGHRS, CDR2 YFSETQ. The DNA for the CDR3 is TGCGCCAGCAGCTTGACCGCTAGCGGGGTCACAGATACGCAGTATTTT. Its translation: CASSLTASGVTDTQYF. Variable domain in full (rest from reference TRBV5-1 and TRBJ2-3): KAGVTQTPRYLIKTRGQQVTLSCSPISGHRSVSWYQQTPGQGLQFLFEYFSETQRNKGNFPGRFSGRQFSNSRSEMNVSTLELGDSALYLCASSLTASGVTDTQYFGPGTRLTVL.

The V and J genes are TRBV7-9 and TRBJ1-1; perhaps TRBD1 as D (6 bases). CDR1 is SEHNR and CDR2 is FQNEAQ in the germline V gene (reference sequence). Trimming shortened V by 3 bases and J by 0 bases, and 17 bases separated the two germline ends. CDR3 length: 17 residues. In nucleotides, the CDR3 is TGTGCCAGCAGCTTTTGGGCGGGGGCGCGCCTGAACACTGAAGCTTTCTTT. Its protein is CASSFWAGARLNTEAFF. Full variable domain (remainder filled in from reference TRBV7-9 and TRBJ1-1): DTGVSQNPRHKITKRGQNVTFRCDPISEHNRLYWYRQTLGQGPEFLTYFQNEAQLEKSRLLSDRFSAERPKGSFSTLEIQRTEQGDSAMYLCASSFWAGARLNTEAFFGQGTRLTVV.

This clone is a singleton in its sample. The gene calls are TRBV7-8 and TRBJ2-7; TRBD2 might be the D (5 bases). This CDR3 comprises 14 residues. V was shortened by 3 bases and J by 0 bases, with 9 bases between the two germline ends. Per germline, CDR1 SGHVS and CDR2 FQNEAQ. CDR3 sequence: CASSFSGSSYEQYV. The CDR3 nucleotides read TGTGCCAGCAGCTTCTCTGGGAGCTCCTACGAGCAGTACGTC.

V usage is TRBV6-6 and J usage is TRBJ2-7; 11 bases fit TRBD2. Germline V gives CDR1 MNHNY, CDR2 SVGAGI (reference sequence). Unmatched junction bases numbered 0, after V lost 2 bases and J lost 3 bases. The CDR3 contains 14 residues. The CDR3 DNA reads TGTGCCAGCAGTTACGGGACTAGCGGCTACGAGCAGTACTTC. This sequence encodes CASSYGTSGYEQYF.